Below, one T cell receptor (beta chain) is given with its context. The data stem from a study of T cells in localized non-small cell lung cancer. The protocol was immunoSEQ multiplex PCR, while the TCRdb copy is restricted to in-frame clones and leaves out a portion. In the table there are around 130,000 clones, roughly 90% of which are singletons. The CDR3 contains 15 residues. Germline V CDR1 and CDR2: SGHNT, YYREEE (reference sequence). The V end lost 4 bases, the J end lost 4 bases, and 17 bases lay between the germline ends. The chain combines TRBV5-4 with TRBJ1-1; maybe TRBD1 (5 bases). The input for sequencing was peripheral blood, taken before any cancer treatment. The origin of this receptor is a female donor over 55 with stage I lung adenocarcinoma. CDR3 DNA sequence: TGTGCCAGCAGCCAAGAACAGGCGGAGGGCACTGAAGCTTTCTTT. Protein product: CASSQEQAEGTEAFF.